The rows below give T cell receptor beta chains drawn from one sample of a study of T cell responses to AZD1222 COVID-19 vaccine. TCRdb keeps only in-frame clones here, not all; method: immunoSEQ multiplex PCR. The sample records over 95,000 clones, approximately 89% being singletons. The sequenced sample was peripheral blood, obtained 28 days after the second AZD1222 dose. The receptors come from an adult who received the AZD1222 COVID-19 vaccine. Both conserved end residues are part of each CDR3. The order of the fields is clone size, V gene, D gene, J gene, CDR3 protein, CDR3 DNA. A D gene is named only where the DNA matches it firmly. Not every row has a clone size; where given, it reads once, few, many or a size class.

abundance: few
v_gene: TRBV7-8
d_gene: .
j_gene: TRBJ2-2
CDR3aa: CASSLEGTGELFF
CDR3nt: TGTGCCAGCAGCTTAGAAGGGACCGGGGAGCTGTTTTTT

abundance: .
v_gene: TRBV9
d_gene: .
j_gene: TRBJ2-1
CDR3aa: CASSVEWTRGEQFF
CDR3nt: TGTGCCAGCAGCGTAGAGTGGACCAGGGGTGAGCAGTTCTTC

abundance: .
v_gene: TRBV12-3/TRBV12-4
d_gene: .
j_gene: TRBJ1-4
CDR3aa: CASSFDGLGLFF
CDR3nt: TGTGCCAGCAGTTTTGACGGCCTGGGACTGTTTTTT

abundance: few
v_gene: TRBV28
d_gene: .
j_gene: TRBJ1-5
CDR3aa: CASKGAINQPQHF
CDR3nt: TGTGCCAGCAAAGGTGCAATCAATCAGCCCCAGCATTTT

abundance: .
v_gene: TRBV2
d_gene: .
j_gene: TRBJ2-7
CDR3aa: CASSEWQGVYEQYF
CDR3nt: TGTGCCAGCAGTGAATGGCAGGGAGTGTACGAGCAGTACTTC

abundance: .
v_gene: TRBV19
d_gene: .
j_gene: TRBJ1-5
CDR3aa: CASSMAISNQPQHF
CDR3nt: TGTGCCAGTAGTATGGCTATTAGCAATCAGCCCCAGCATTTT

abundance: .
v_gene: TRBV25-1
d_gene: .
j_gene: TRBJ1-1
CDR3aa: CASSELDSNTEAFF
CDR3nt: TGTGCCAGCAGTGAATTGGACAGTAACACTGAAGCTTTCTTT

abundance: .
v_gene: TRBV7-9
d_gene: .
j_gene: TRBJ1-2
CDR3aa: CASSPELQTHGYTF
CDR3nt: TGTGCCAGCAGCCCGGAACTCCAAACCCATGGCTACACCTTC

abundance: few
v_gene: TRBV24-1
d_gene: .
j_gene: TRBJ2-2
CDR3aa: CATRKDYTGELFF
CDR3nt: TGTGCCACCAGGAAGGATTATACCGGGGAGCTGTTTTTT

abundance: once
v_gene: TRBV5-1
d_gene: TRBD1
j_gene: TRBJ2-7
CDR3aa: CASSLGTGGYEQYF
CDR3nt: TGCGCCAGCAGCTTGGGGACAGGGGGCTACGAGCAGTACTTC

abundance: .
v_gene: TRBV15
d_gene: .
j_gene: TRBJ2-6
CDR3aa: CATSRDIYGGANVLTF
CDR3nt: TGTGCCACCAGCAGAGATATTTACGGGGGGGCCAACGTCCTGACTTTC

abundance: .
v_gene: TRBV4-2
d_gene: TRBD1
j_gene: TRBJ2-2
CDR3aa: CASSQENRGTGTGELFF
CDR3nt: TGTGCCAGCAGCCAAGAGAACAGGGGGACGGGCACCGGGGAGCTGTTTTTT

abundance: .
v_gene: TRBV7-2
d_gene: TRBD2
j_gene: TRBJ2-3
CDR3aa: CASSLVFAGGRDTQYF
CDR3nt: TGTGCCAGCAGCTTAGTCTTTGCGGGGGGCCGAGATACGCAGTATTTT

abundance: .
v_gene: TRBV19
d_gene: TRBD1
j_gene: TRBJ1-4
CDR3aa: CASSWRQGNEKLFF
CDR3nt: TGTGCCAGTAGTTGGAGACAGGGTAATGAAAAACTGTTTTTT

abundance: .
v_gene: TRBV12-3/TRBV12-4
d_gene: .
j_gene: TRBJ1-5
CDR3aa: CASSLGSRQPQHF
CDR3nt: TGTGCCAGCAGTTTGGGGAGTCGCCAGCCCCAGCATTTT

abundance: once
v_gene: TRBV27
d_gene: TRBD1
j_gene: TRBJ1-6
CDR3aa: CASSPRGRGNSPLHF
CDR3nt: TGTGCCAGCAGCCCCAGGGGGCGGGGTAATTCACCCCTCCACTTT

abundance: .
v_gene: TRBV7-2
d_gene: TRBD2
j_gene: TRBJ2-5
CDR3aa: CASSLGQASGGGKTQYF
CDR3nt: TGTGCCAGCAGCTTGGGTCAGGCTAGCGGGGGCGGGAAGACCCAGTACTTC

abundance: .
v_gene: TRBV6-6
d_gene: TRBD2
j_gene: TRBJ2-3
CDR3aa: CASPPWTSGHTDTQYF
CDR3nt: TGTGCCAGCCCACCTTGGACTAGCGGACACACAGATACGCAGTATTTT

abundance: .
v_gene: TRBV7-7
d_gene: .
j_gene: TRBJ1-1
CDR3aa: CASSLVPGDEAFF
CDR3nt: TGTGCCAGCAGCTTAGTTCCAGGGGATGAAGCTTTCTTT

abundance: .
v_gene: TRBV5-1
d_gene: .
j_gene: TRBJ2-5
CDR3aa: CASSLGDPGTQYF
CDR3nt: TGCGCCAGCAGCTTGGGGGACCCCGGGACCCAGTACTTC

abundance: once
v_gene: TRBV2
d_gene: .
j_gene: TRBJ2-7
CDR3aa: CASTRTRDNEQYF
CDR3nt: TGTGCCAGCACCAGAACCCGGGACAACGAGCAGTACTTC

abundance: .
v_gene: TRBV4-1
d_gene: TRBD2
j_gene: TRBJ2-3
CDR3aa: CASSQDPSGGARDTQYF
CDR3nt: TGCGCCAGCAGCCAAGACCCTAGCGGGGGGGCAAGGGATACGCAGTATTTT

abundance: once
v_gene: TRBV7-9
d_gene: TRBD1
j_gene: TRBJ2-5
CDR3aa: CASSSRTGAEETQYF
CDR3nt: TGTGCCAGCAGCTCAAGGACAGGGGCGGAGGAGACCCAGTACTTC

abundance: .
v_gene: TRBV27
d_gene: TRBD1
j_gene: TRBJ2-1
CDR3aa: CASSTPDRAYSEQFF
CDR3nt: TGTGCCAGCAGTACACCCGACAGGGCTTACAGTGAGCAGTTCTTC

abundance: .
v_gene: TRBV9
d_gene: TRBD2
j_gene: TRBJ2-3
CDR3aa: CASSGIAGIFPDTQYF
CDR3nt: TGTGCCAGCAGCGGAATAGCGGGGATTTTCCCAGATACGCAGTATTTT

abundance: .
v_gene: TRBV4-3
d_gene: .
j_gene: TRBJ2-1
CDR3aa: CASSQDFNVGVGEQFF
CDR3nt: TGCGCCAGCAGCCAAGATTTTAATGTCGGGGTTGGAGAGCAGTTCTTC

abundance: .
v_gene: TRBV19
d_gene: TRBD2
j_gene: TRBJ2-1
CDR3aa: CASSIPFTSGSSYNEQFF
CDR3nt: TGTGCCAGTAGTATCCCCTTTACTAGCGGGAGCTCCTACAATGAGCAGTTCTTC

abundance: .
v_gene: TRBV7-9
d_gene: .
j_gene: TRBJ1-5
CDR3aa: CASSLELGSGATRPQHF
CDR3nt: TGTGCCAGCAGCTTAGAACTCGGTAGTGGAGCCACAAGGCCCCAGCATTTT

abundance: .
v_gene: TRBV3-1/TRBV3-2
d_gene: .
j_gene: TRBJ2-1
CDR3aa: CASSQLYGGPYNEQFF
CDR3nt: TGTGCCAGCAGCCAACTTTACGGGGGGCCCTACAATGAGCAGTTCTTC

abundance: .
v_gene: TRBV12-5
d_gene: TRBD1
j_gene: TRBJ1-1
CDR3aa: CASVRDSLNTEAFF
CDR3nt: TGTGCTAGTGTTAGGGACAGCCTGAACACTGAAGCTTTCTTT

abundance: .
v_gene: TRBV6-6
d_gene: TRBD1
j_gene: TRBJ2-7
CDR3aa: CASSSDRGYEQYF
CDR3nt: TGTGCCAGCAGTTCGGACAGGGGTTACGAGCAGTACTTC

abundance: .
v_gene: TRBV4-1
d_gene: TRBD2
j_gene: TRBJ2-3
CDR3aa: CASSQGWPSGGDTQYF
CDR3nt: TGCGCCAGCAGCCAAGGATGGCCTAGCGGGGGGGATACGCAGTATTTT

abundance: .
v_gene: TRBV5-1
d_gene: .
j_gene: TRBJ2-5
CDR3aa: CASSERQGGETQYF
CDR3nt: TGCGCCAGCAGCGAACGACAGGGAGGAGAGACCCAGTACTTC

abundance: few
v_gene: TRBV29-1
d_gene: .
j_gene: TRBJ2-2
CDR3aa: CSVGTVQNTGELFF
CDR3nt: TGCAGCGTTGGGACAGTCCAGAACACCGGGGAGCTGTTTTTT

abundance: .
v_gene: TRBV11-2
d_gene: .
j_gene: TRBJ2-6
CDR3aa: CASSPEYNPGANVLTF
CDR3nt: TGTGCCAGCAGCCCCGAGTATAACCCTGGGGCCAACGTCCTGACTTTC

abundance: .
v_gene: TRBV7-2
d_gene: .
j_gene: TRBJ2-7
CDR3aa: CASSFQGYEQYF
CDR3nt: TGTGCCAGCAGCTTCCAGGGCTACGAGCAGTACTTC

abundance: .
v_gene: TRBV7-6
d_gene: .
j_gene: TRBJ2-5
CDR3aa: CASSLQGTQETQYF
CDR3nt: TGTGCCAGCAGCTTACAGGGGACCCAAGAGACCCAGTACTTC

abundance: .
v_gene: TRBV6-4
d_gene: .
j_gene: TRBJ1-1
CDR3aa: CASSALMGDTEAFF
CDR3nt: TGTGCCAGCAGTGCTCTAATGGGAGACACTGAAGCTTTCTTT

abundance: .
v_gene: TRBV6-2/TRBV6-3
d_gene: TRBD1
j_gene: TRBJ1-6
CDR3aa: CASSYPPGQPNSPLHF
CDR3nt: TGTGCCAGCAGTTATCCGCCGGGACAGCCCAATTCACCCCTCCACTTT

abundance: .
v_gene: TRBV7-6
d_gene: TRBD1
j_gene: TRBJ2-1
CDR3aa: CASSLAHGTGFEQFF
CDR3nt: TGTGCCAGCAGCTTAGCGCACGGGACAGGGTTTGAGCAGTTCTTC

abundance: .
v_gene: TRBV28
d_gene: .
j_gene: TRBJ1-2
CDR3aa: CASSLGIRDGDGYTF
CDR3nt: TGTGCCAGCAGTTTAGGTATCAGGGACGGCGATGGCTACACCTTC

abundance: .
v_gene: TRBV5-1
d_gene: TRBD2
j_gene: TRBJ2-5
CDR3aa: CASSLSYGRGFQETQYF
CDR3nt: TGCGCCAGCAGCCTAAGTTACGGGCGGGGGTTCCAAGAGACCCAGTACTTC

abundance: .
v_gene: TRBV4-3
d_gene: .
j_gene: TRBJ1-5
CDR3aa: CASSQDPGDNQPQHF
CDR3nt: TGCGCCAGCAGCCAAGATCCCGGCGACAATCAGCCCCAGCATTTT

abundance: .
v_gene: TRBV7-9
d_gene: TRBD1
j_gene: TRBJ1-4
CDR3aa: CASSPLGGTGNEKLFF
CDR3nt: TGTGCCAGCAGCCCCCTAGGTGGGACAGGGAATGAAAAACTGTTTTTT

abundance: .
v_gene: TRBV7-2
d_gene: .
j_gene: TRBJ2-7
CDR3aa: CASSLNQGTRGAYEQYF
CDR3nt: TGTGCCAGCAGCTTAAATCAAGGAACCCGAGGCGCCTACGAGCAGTACTTC

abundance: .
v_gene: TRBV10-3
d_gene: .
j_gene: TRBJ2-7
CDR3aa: CAISDPGLSYEQYF
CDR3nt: TGTGCCATCAGTGACCCGGGACTGAGCTACGAGCAGTACTTC

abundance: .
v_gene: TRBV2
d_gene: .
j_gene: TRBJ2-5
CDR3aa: CASSLQGTGETQYF
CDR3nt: TGTGCCAGCAGTTTGCAGGGAACCGGAGAGACCCAGTACTTC

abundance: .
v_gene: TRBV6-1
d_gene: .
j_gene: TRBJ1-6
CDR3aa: CASSEASDIVYSPLHF
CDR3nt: TGTGCCAGCAGTGAAGCCTCGGACATAGTATATTCACCCCTCCACTTT

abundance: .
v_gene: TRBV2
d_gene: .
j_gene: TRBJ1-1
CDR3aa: CASNFHRTNEGNTEAFF
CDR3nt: TGTGCCAGCAACTTCCACCGGACAAACGAGGGAAACACTGAAGCTTTCTTT

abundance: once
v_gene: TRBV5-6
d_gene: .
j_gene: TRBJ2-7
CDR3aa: CASSTLYEQYF
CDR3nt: TGTGCCAGCAGCACCCTTTACGAGCAGTACTTC